This TCR beta chain was documented in a study of blood T cell repertoires in COVID-19. In the study overall: Both acute and convalescent COVID-19 samples were obtained from the United States, Italy and Spain. The cDNA or gDNA used as material had been derived from T cells, B-cell-depleted T cells, or PBMCs.

CDR1 is WSHSY and CDR2 is SAAADI in the germline V gene. Trimming removed 2 bases from V and 2 bases from J; junction bases left unmatched: 4. The CDR3 runs 15 residues. Profiled with immunoSEQ multiplex PCR; TCRdb holds only in-frame clones, not every one. The table has fewer than 350,000 clones, roughly 85% seen once. Across about two dozen US areas, participants ranged in age from about 18 to 100 years. Cohort 3 recovered donors had two negative PCRs, clearance, or symptom resolution. The genes are TRBV10-2 and TRBJ2-7; 9 positions match TRBD2. The sequenced sample was PBMCs or T cells enriched from blood (not recorded which). This clonotype was sampled from a woman between 50 and 59 years old who had recovered from COVID-19. The chain's CDR3 is CASSEMTSGPYEQYF. CDR3 nucleotides: TGCGCCAGCAGTGAGATGACTAGCGGTCCCTACGAGCAGTACTTC.